The 11 T cell receptor beta chains below were found in one sample sequenced in a study of human T cells and chemical hapten exposure (dated by TCRdb to 2020 to 2022). Read against the paper, the sample's time point label means: patch test 2, 6 weeks after DPC sensitization. Taken with the paper, the label for treatment or condition translates to: therapeutic diphenylcyclopropenone sensitization with weekly scalp DPC. The method was RACE. Instrument used: NextSeq 500. TCRdb ran its own pipeline on the public reads, namely fastp trimming at Q25 and MiXCR clone calling, and kept in-frame beta chains. Entries that share a CDR3 protein sequence are merged under the most common genes and DNA. Within this sample are approximately 97,000 distinct CDR3 sequences, with 9.5% to 12% of them counted one time only. The ten top clones hold 2.5% to 4% of the sample. Sequenced material: whole blood, taken in connection with sensitization to the hapten diphenylcyclopropenone (DPC). Source of these receptors: a middle-aged woman with alopecia areata. Some clones in this sample may be carry-over from other donors' samples.

The chain carries TRBV27 and TRBJ1-4; 7 bases are a match to TRBD1. From germline, CDR1 is MNHEY and CDR2 SMNVEV (reference sequence). After removal of 5 bases from V and 7 bases from J, the junction contained 13 bases not matched to a gene. This CDR3 has 16 amino acids. This CDR3 reads CASSPADRVGGEKLFF. In DNA form, the CDR3 reads TGTGCCAGCAGTCCCGCCGACAGGGTCGGAGGTGAAAAACTGTTTTTT.

This clonotype was observed many times. The V and J genes are TRBV20-1 and TRBJ2-3, with D perhaps TRBD2 (6 bases). The CDR3 is 14 amino acids. CDR1 and CDR2 (germline): DFQATT, SNEGSKA (reference sequence). Trimming left V 5 bases short and J 0 bases short, with 12 bases between. The CDR3 loop is CSASIAVSTDTQYF. CDR3 bases: TGCAGTGCTTCTATAGCGGTTAGCACAGATACGCAGTATTTT.

The sample holds many counts of this clonotype. The CDR3 coding sequence is TGTGCCAGCAGCCCAAGGACAGGGCCCAATCAGCCCCAGCATTTT. This encodes CASSPRTGPNQPQHF. This chain joins TRBV7-2 and TRBJ1-5, with TRBD1 matching over 8 bases. Germline V gives CDR1 SGHTA, CDR2 FQGNSA. The CDR3 runs to 15 residues. The ends lost 5 bases at V and 3 bases at J; junction bases unmatched: 6.

V and J are TRBV6-5 and TRBJ2-3; unclear D gene. The CDR3 is 13 amino acids. Trimming cost V 2 bases and J 6 bases, with 9 bases left between them. The germline CDR1 and CDR2 sequences are MNHEY and SVGAGI. This chain's CDR3 is CASSYQLSDTQYF. For the CDR3, the DNA is TGTGCCAGCAGTTACCAGCTGTCGGATACGCAGTATTTT.

This clonotype was seen at least ten times. V is TRBV19 and J is TRBJ1-1; 7 bases are a match to TRBD1. The CDR3 has 14 amino acids. V shed 7 bases and J 3 bases; nucleotides not matched to a gene: 8. CDR1 is LNHDA, CDR2 SQIVND, per germline (reference sequence). The CDR3 DNA reads TGTGCCAGTACCAACAGGGGAGCCCACACTGAAGCTTTCTTT. Translation gives CASTNRGAHTEAFF.

The V call is TRBV9, the J call TRBJ1-6; possibly TRBD1 for D (5 bases). The CDR3 sequence is 17 residues long. CDR1 is SGDLS, CDR2 YYNGEE, per germline. Trimming pared 0 bases from V and 7 bases from J, leaving 17 bases between. The CDR3 region has the DNA TGTGCCAGCAGCGTAGGGGGCAGCGCCCGGAGGAATTCACCCCTCCACTTT. This translates into CASSVGGSARRNSPLHF.

The rearrangement uses TRBV7-2 and TRBJ2-1; 12 nucleotides line up with TRBD2. Germline CDR1 and CDR2: SGHTA and FQGNSA. Germline trimming cut 4 bases from V and 9 bases from J; bases unmatched to any gene: 10. This CDR3 comprises 16 residues. This chain's CDR3 is CASSSHGPGLAGEQFF. CDR3 bases: TGTGCCAGCAGCTCCCACGGGCCGGGACTAGCGGGTGAGCAGTTCTTC. Supplemented by reference TRBV7-2 and TRBJ2-1, the full variable domain reads GAGVSQSPSNKVTEKGKDVELRCDPISGHTALYWYRQSLGQGLEFLIYFQGNSAPDKSGLPSDRFSAERTGGSVSTLTIQRTQQEDSAVYLCASSSHGPGLAGEQFFGPGTRLTVL.

This clonotype was picked up many times. The CDR3 DNA is TGTGCCAGCAGCTTACTCCTAGCGGGGCCCACAGATACGCAGTATTTT. As protein: CASSLLLAGPTDTQYF. The gene calls are TRBV7-6 and TRBJ2-3; 9 bases agree with TRBD2. Germline V gene data show CDR1 as SGHVS and CDR2 as FNYEAQ. The junction had 5 bases not matched to a gene; V was cut back by 2 bases and J by 2 bases. The CDR3 has 16 residues. The entire variable domain, with the rest obtained from reference TRBV7-6 and TRBJ2-3, is as follows: GAGVSQSPRYKVTKRGQDVALRCDPISGHVSLYWYRQALGQGPEFLTYFNYEAQQDKSGLPNDRFSAERPEGSISTLTIQRTEQRDSAMYRCASSLLLAGPTDTQYFGPGTRLTVL.

This clonotype was detected many times. The chain combines TRBV4-3 with TRBJ1-6, with D perhaps matching TRBD1 (5 bases). CDR1 and CDR2 from the germline V gene are LGHNA and YSLEER. V was pared by 4 bases and J by 5 bases, with 15 bases between. CDR3 size: 16 residues. This chain's CDR3 is CASSRGVQADNSPLHF. The CDR3 nucleotides read TGCGCCAGCAGCCGGGGGGTCCAAGCGGATAATTCACCCCTCCACTTT.

This clonotype was counted ten times or more. V and J are TRBV28 and TRBJ1-2, with 10 bases identical to TRBD1. V shed 5 bases and J 4 bases; nucleotides not matched to a gene: 10. Germline assignment: CDR1 MDHEN and CDR2 SYDVKM. This CDR3 comprises 16 residues. CDR3 region: CASSLGDRGPTYGYTF. In DNA, the CDR3 is TGTGCCAGCAGTCTAGGGGACAGGGGACCAACCTATGGCTACACCTTC.

The V gene is TRBV7-6, the J gene TRBJ2-2; D may be TRBD1 or TRBD2 (5 bases each). This CDR3 spans 16 amino acids. V shed 2 bases and J shed 1 base, with 11 bases lying between them. Germline values: CDR1 SGHVS, CDR2 FNYEAQ. CDR3 coding DNA: TGTGCCAGCAGCTTACAGTGGGGACGGAACACCGGGGAGCTGTTTTTT. Translation gives CASSLQWGRNTGELFF.